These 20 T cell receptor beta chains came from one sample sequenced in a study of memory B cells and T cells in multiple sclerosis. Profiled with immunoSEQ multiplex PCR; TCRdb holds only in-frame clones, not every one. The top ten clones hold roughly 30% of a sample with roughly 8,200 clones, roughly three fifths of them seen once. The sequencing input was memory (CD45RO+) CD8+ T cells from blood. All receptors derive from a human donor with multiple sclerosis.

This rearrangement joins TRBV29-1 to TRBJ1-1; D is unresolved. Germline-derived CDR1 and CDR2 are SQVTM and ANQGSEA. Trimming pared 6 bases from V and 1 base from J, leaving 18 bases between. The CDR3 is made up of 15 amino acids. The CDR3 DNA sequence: TGCAGCGTCGTTAACCCAAAGCGGACGAACACTGAAGCTTTCTTT. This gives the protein CSVVNPKRTNTEAFF.

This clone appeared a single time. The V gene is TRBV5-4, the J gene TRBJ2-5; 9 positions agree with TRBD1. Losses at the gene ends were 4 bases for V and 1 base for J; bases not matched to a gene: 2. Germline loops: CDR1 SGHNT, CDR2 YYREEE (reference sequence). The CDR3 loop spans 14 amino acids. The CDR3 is CASSRDRVQETQYF. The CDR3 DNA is TGTGCCAGCAGCCGGGACAGGGTCCAAGAGACCCAGTACTTC.

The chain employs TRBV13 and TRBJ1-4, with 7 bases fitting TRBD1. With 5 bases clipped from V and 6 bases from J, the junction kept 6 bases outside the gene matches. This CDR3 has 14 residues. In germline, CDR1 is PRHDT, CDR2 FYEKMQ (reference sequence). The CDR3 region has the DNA TGTGCCAGCAGCACGAGGGGGCGGGATGAAAAACTGTTTTTT. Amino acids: CASSTRGRDEKLFF.

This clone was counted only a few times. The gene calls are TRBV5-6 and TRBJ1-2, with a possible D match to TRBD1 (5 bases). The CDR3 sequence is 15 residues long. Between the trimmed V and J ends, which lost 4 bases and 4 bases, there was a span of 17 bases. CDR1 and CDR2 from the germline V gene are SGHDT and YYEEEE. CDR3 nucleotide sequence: TGTGCCAGCAGCCAAGGTGTTTGGGGCTCCTATGGCTACACCTTC. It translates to CASSQGVWGSYGYTF.

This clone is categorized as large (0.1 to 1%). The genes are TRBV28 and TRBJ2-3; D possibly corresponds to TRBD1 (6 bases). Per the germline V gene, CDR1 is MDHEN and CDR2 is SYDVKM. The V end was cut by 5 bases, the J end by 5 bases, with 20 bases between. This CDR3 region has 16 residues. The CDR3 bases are TGTGCCAGCAGTCTCCGGAAACGAGGGGGTTTAGATACGCAGTATTTT. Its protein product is CASSLRKRGGLDTQYF. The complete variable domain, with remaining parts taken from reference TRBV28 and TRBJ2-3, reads DVKVTQSSRYLVKRTGEKVFLECVQDMDHENMFWYRQDPGLGLRLIYFSYDVKMKEKGDIPEGYSVSREKKERFSLILESASTNQTSMYLCASSLRKRGGLDTQYFGPGTRLTVL.

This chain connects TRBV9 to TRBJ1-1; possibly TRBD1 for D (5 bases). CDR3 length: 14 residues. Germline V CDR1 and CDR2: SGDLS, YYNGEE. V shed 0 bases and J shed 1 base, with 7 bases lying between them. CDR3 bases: TGTGCCAGCAGCGTAGTGGGGGGGAACACTGAAGCTTTCTTT. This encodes CASSVVGGNTEAFF.

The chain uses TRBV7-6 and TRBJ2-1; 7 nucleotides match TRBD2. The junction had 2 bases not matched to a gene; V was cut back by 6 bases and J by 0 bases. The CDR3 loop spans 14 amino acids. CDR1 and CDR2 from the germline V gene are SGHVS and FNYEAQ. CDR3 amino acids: CASSPSGSYNEQFF. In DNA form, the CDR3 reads TGTGCCAGCAGTCCTAGCGGCTCCTACAATGAGCAGTTCTTC.

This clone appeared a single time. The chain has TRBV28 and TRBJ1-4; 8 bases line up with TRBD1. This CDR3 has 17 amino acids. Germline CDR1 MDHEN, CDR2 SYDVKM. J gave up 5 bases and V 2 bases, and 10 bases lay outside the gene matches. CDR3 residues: CASSLMSTGAANEKLFF. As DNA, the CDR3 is TGTGCCAGCAGTTTAATGTCGACAGGGGCCGCGAATGAAAAACTGTTTTTT.

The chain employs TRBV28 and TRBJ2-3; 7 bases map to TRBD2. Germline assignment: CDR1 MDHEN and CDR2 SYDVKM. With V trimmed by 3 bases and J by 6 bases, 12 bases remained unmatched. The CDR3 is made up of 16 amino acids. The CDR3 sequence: CASSLGWGGRTDTQYF. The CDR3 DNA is TGTGCCAGCAGTTTGGGGTGGGGGGGGAGAACGGATACGCAGTATTTT. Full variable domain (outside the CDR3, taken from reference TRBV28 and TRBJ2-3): DVKVTQSSRYLVKRTGEKVFLECVQDMDHENMFWYRQDPGLGLRLIYFSYDVKMKEKGDIPEGYSVSREKKERFSLILESASTNQTSMYLCASSLGWGGRTDTQYFGPGTRLTVL.

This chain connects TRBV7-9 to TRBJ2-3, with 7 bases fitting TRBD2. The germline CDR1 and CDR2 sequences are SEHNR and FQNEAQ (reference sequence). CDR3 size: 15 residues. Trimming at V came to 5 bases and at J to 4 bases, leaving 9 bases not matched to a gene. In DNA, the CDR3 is TGTGCCAGCAGCCCGCTCGGGGGAGGGGCAGATACGCAGTATTTT. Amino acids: CASSPLGGGADTQYF.

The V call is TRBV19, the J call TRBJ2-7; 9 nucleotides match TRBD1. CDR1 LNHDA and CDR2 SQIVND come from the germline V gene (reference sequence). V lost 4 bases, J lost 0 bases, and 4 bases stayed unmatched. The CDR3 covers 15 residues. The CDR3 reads CASSTGTGSSYEQYF. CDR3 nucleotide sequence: TGTGCCAGTAGTACCGGGACAGGGAGCTCCTACGAGCAGTACTTC.

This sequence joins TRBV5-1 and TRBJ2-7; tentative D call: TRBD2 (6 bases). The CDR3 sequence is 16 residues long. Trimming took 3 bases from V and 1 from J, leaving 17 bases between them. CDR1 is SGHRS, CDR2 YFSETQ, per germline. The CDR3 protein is CASSSDPAGLSYEQYF. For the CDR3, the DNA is TGCGCCAGCAGCTCAGACCCCGCGGGGCTGTCCTACGAGCAGTACTTC.

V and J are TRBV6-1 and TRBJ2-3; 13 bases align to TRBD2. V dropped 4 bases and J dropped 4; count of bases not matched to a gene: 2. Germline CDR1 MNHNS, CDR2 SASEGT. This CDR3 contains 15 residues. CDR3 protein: CASSAGTSGADTQYF. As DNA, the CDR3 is TGTGCCAGCAGTGCCGGGACTAGCGGGGCAGATACGCAGTATTTT.

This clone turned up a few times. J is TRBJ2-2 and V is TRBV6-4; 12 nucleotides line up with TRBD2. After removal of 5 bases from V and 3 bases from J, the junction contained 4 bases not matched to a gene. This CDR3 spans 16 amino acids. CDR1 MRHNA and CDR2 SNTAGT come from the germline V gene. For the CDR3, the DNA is TGTGCCAGCAGTCGACTAGCGGGAGAGGACACCGGGGAGCTGTTTTTT. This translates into CASSRLAGEDTGELFF.

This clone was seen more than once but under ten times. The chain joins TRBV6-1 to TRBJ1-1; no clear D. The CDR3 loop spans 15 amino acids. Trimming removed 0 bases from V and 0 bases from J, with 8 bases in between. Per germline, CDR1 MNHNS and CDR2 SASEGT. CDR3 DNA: TGTGCCAGCAGTGAAGCCGGGGTCATGAACACTGAAGCTTTCTTT. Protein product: CASSEAGVMNTEAFF.

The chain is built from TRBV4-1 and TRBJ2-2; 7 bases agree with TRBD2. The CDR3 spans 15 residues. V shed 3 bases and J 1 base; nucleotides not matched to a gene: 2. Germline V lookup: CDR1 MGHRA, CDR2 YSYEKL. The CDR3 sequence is CASSQASGNTGELFF. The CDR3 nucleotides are TGCGCCAGCAGCCAGGCTAGCGGGAACACCGGGGAGCTGTTTTTT.

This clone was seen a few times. The CDR3 loop reads CASSHGTYYSGNTIYF. Written as DNA, the CDR3 is TGTGCCAGCAGCCATGGCACCTACTACTCTGGAAACACCATATATTTT. This chain links TRBV14 with TRBJ1-3, with D unclear. The V end lost 3 bases, the J end lost 0 bases, and 12 bases lay between the germline ends. CDR1 is SGHDN and CDR2 is FVKESK in the germline V gene. There are 16 residues in the CDR3. Complete variable domain (other parts from reference TRBV14 and TRBJ1-3): EAGVTQFPSHSVIEKGQTVTLRCDPISGHDNLYWYRRVMGKEIKFLLHFVKESKQDESGMPNNRFLAERTGGTYSTLKVQPAELEDSGVYFCASSHGTYYSGNTIYFGEGSWLTVV.

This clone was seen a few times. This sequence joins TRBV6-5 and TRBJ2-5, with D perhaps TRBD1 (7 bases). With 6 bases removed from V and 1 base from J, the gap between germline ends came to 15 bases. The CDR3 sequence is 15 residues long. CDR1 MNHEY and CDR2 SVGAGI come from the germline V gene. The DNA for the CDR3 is TGTGCCAGCAGCTGGGTGGAGGGGGCCCAAGAGACCCAGTACTTC. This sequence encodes CASSWVEGAQETQYF.

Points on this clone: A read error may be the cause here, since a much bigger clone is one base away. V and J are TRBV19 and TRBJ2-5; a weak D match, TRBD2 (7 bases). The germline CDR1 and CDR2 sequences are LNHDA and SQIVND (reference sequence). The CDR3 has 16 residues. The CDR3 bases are TGTGCCAGTAGTATGAGGGGGAGGGTAATCCAAGAGCCCCAGTACTTC. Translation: CASSMRGRVIQEPQYF.

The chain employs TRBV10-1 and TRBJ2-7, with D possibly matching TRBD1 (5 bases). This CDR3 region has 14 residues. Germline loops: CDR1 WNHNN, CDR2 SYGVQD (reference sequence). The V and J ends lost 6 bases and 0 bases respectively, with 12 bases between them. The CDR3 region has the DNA TGCGCCAGCAGCAATCGACAGAGCTCCTACGAGCAGTACTTC. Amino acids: CASSNRQSSYEQYF.